These 32 T cell receptor beta chains came from one sample sequenced in a study of control samples from healthy donors and cancer patients. Assay: immunoSEQ multiplex PCR; the TCRdb copy retains only in-frame clones and omits some. The data show 150,000 or so clones, about 90% seen once. Sequencing was performed on blood. These receptors originate from a man between 18 and 29 years old in good health.

The V and J genes are TRBV4-1 and TRBJ1-4, with a weak D call TRBD1 (6 bases). Germline CDR1 reads MGHRA; CDR2 reads YSYEKL. The CDR3 contains 16 residues. V lost 1 base, J lost 7 bases, and 16 bases lay in between. This CDR3 is CASSQAGLGAREKLFF. The CDR3 DNA is TGCGCCAGCAGCCAAGCGGGTCTGGGGGCGCGTGAAAAACTGTTTTTT.

The J gene is TRBJ1-2, the V gene TRBV19; 8 bases match TRBD1. Trimming took 3 bases from V and 4 from J; bases not matched to a gene: 7. The CDR3 totals 15 residues. Germline CDR1 reads LNHDA; CDR2 reads SQIVND (reference sequence). CDR3 region: CASSIGGQALYGYTF. CDR3 sequence (DNA): TGTGCCAGTAGTATTGGGGGACAGGCACTCTATGGCTACACCTTC.

The chain combines TRBV6-1 with TRBJ2-6, with D possibly matching TRBD1 (5 bases). Germline assignment: CDR1 MNHNS and CDR2 SASEGT. V lost 3 bases and J lost 3, with 15 bases in between. CDR3 length equals 17 residues. The chain's CDR3 is CASSDVQGVVGANVLTF. The CDR3 coding sequence is TGTGCCAGCAGTGACGTCCAGGGCGTTGTTGGGGCCAACGTCCTGACTTTC.

J is TRBJ1-1 and V is TRBV6-5; D unclear. The CDR3 loop spans 14 amino acids. Trimming stripped 5 bases from V and 5 bases from J, with 15 bases between. The germline V gene encodes CDR1 MNHEY and CDR2 SVGAGI. The CDR3 DNA is TGTGCCAGCAGTCTCACACCCGCGGGTACTGAAGCTTTCTTT. It encodes CASSLTPAGTEAFF.

This chain joins TRBV5-1 and TRBJ2-5; possible D gene TRBD1, 6 bases. The germline V gene encodes CDR1 SGHRS and CDR2 YFSETQ. The V and J ends lost 10 bases and 3 bases respectively, with 10 bases between them. The CDR3 loop spans 11 amino acids. The CDR3, as DNA: TGCGCCTTAAACAGGGAAGAGACCCAGTACTTC. This codes for CALNREETQYF.

V and J are TRBV10-3 and TRBJ2-6; no reliable D call. Germline values: CDR1 ENHRY, CDR2 SYGVKD. CDR3 length: 15 amino acids. V was shortened by 0 bases and J by 4 bases, with 7 bases between the two germline ends. The CDR3: CAISESIAGANVLTF. Written as DNA, the CDR3 is TGTGCCATCAGTGAGTCGATCGCAGGGGCCAACGTCCTGACTTTC.

The V gene is TRBV28, the J gene TRBJ2-1; 13 bases match TRBD2. The CDR3 consists of 16 residues. Per germline, CDR1 MDHEN and CDR2 SYDVKM. With V trimmed by 4 bases and J by 8 bases, 8 bases remained unmatched. Here the CDR3 DNA reads TGTGCCAGCAGTTCGCCACTAGCGGGGGGGCAAGATGAGCAGTTCTTC. Its translation is CASSSPLAGGQDEQFF.

The gene calls are TRBV3-1 (or the pseudogene TRBV3-2) and TRBJ1-1; D uncertain. The CDR3 runs to 12 residues. Germline loops: CDR1 LGHDT, CDR2 YNNKEL (reference sequence). The ends were cut back, 1 base at V and 4 bases at J, with 4 bases in the middle. CDR3 amino acids: CASSQGSTEAFF. The CDR3 DNA follows: TGTGCCAGCAGCCAAGGGAGCACTGAAGCTTTCTTT.

The gene calls are TRBV12-5 and TRBJ1-3, with D tentatively TRBD1 (6 bases). Germline CDR1 LGHNT, CDR2 FRNRAP. This CDR3 is built from 15 residues. V lost 0 bases to trimming and J lost 2 bases, with 8 bases between them. The CDR3 region has the DNA TGTGCTAGTGGTTTGGTAGGGGGTGCTGGAAACACCATATATTTT. This codes for CASGLVGGAGNTIYF.

This clone was counted a single time. The chain uses TRBV4-1 and TRBJ1-4; D possibly corresponds to TRBD1 (5 bases). The V end lost 0 bases, the J end lost 5 bases, and 16 bases lay between the germline ends. The CDR3 loop spans 17 amino acids. Germline-derived CDR1 and CDR2 are MGHRA and YSYEKL. CDR3 bases: TGCGCCAGCAGCCAAGATCGGTTTGGGGCGACGAATGAAAAACTGTTTTTT. This sequence encodes CASSQDRFGATNEKLFF.

This rearrangement joins TRBV27 to TRBJ2-5, with 9 bases that match TRBD1. J was trimmed by 5 bases and V by 1 base; bases with no gene match: 5. Germline V gene sequence: CDR1 MNHEY, CDR2 SMNVEV (reference sequence). The CDR3 runs 15 residues. The CDR3 loop is CASSLFGTGWETQYF. CDR3 sequence (DNA): TGTGCCAGCAGTTTATTTGGGACAGGGTGGGAGACCCAGTACTTC.

This chain's CDR3 is CASSQGSAGVGGYGYTF. In DNA form, the CDR3 reads TGTGCCAGCAGCCAAGGGTCCGCAGGGGTTGGGGGCTATGGCTACACCTTC. The V call is TRBV3-1 (or the pseudogene TRBV3-2), the J call TRBJ1-2; D is perhaps TRBD1 (6 bases). V was cut by 1 base and J by 4 bases, with 19 bases left in between. CDR1 LGHDT and CDR2 YNNKEL come from the germline V gene (reference sequence). The CDR3 sequence is 17 residues long.

The chain links TRBV19 to TRBJ1-1; 12 nucleotides align to TRBD1. Germline V gives CDR1 LNHDA, CDR2 SQIVND (reference sequence). This CDR3 comprises 14 residues. With 6 bases clipped from V and 4 bases from J, the junction kept 3 bases outside the gene matches. The CDR3 DNA reads TGTGCCAGTAGGGGACAGGGGGCAGGCACTGAAGCTTTCTTT. It is translated as CASRGQGAGTEAFF.

This clone was counted once. The CDR3 loop is CASSLGSEETQYF. The CDR3 DNA is TGTGCCAGCAGCTTGGGGTCTGAAGAGACCCAGTACTTC. The V call is TRBV5-5, the J call TRBJ2-5; no firm D call. Germline CDR1 is SGHKS and CDR2 is YYEKEE (reference sequence). The CDR3 sequence is 13 residues long. V was shortened by 0 bases and J by 3 bases, with 6 bases between the two germline ends.

The chain recombines TRBV5-1 with TRBJ1-2; 8 bases line up with TRBD1. Germline V CDR1 and CDR2: SGHRS, YFSETQ. The CDR3 is 17 residues long. V was clipped by 1 base and J by 4 bases; unmatched bases: 12. Here the CDR3 reads CASSLSAGGLGLYGYTF. CDR3 nucleotide sequence: TGCGCCAGCAGCTTGTCAGCAGGGGGCTTGGGTCTCTATGGCTACACCTTC.

V gene TRBV5-1 combines with J gene TRBJ2-3; possibly TRBD1 for D (5 bases). Trimming removed 4 bases from V and 0 bases from J, with 12 bases in between. The CDR3 consists of 15 residues. CDR1 SGHRS and CDR2 YFSETQ come from the germline V gene. CDR3 residues: CASSPGHPSTDTQYF. DNA of the CDR3: TGCGCCAGCAGCCCAGGACACCCGAGCACAGATACGCAGTATTTT.

The gene calls are TRBV19 and TRBJ1-3, with D maybe TRBD1 (5 bases). The germline V and J ends were trimmed by 3 bases and 1 base, with 19 bases remaining between them. The CDR3 has 18 amino acids. Germline V gene lookup returns CDR1 LNHDA and CDR2 SQIVND (reference sequence). In DNA form, the CDR3 reads TGTGCCAGTAGTATCCCCTCACCAGGGATTCTATCTGGAAACACCATATATTTT. Amino acids: CASSIPSPGILSGNTIYF. Full variable domain (remainder filled in from reference TRBV19 and TRBJ1-3): DGGITQSPKYLFRKEGQNVTLSCEQNLNHDAMYWYRQDPGQGLRLIYYSQIVNDFQKGDIAEGYSVSREKKESFPLTVTSAQKNPTAFYLCASSIPSPGILSGNTIYFGEGSWLTVV.

V usage is TRBV6-2 or TRBV6-3 and J usage is TRBJ2-1; the match to TRBD2 covers 7 bases. The CDR3 consists of 14 residues. J lost 1 base, V lost 6 bases, and 3 bases had no gene match. Germline loops: CDR1 MNHEY, CDR2 SVGEGT. The CDR3 is CASSQRGSYNEQFF. The CDR3 DNA follows: TGTGCCAGCAGCCAGCGGGGTTCCTACAATGAGCAGTTCTTC.

V usage is TRBV18 and J usage is TRBJ1-1; D remains ambiguous. Trimming took off 2 bases at V and 1 base at J, with 8 bases between the two ends. The V gene's germline CDR1 is KGHSH and CDR2 LQKENI. CDR3 length: 14 amino acids. CDR3 sequence (DNA): TGTGCCAGCTCACCAGGACTGCGGAACACTGAAGCTTTCTTT. Encoded protein: CASSPGLRNTEAFF.

This clone was detected only a few times. The rearrangement joins TRBV6-2 or TRBV6-3 to TRBJ2-5, with a weak D call TRBD2 (6 bases). CDR3 size: 17 residues. Trimming cost V 2 bases and J 1 base, with 17 bases left between them. The V gene's germline CDR1 is MNHEY and CDR2 SVGEGT. The CDR3: CASSYDAARGLQETQYF. CDR3 nucleotide sequence: TGTGCCAGCAGTTACGACGCCGCCCGGGGACTCCAAGAGACCCAGTACTTC.

The J gene is TRBJ1-2, the V gene TRBV7-2; TRBD1 aligns across 8 bases. There are 19 residues in the CDR3. Unmatched junction bases numbered 17, after V lost 5 bases and J lost 0 bases. Per the germline V gene, CDR1 is SGHTA and CDR2 is FQGNSA. The CDR3 DNA is TGTGCCAGCAGCACGTCCCCCCCAGGGGACAGGCACACTAACTATGGCTACACCTTC. This sequence encodes CASSTSPPGDRHTNYGYTF.

This chain links TRBV5-1 with TRBJ2-5; D might be TRBD2 (7 bases). Per germline, CDR1 SGHRS and CDR2 YFSETQ. The CDR3 extends over 14 amino acids. V lost 0 bases and J lost 7, with 13 bases in between. Written as DNA, the CDR3 is TGCGCCAGCAGCTTGGGCGGGGGCGCTGGGACCCAGTACTTC. Encoded protein: CASSLGGGAGTQYF.

The rearrangement uses TRBV15 and TRBJ2-2, with D unclear. There are 13 residues in the CDR3. The ends were cut back, 0 bases at V and 2 bases at J, with 1 base in the middle. The germline V gene encodes CDR1 LNHNV and CDR2 YYDKDF (reference sequence). The DNA for the CDR3 is TGTGCCACCAGCAGAGAAAACACCGGGGAGCTGTTTTTT. Translation: CATSRENTGELFF.

The V call is TRBV14, the J call TRBJ1-3, with D uncertain. V lost 3 bases, J lost 0 bases, and 12 bases lay in between. Germline V gene sequence: CDR1 SGHDN, CDR2 FVKESK. The CDR3 consists of 16 residues. CDR3 sequence reads: CASSHPGGPSGNTIYF. CDR3 nucleotides: TGTGCCAGCAGCCACCCCGGAGGACCCTCTGGAAACACCATATATTTT.

The chain recombines TRBV13 with TRBJ2-2; 8 positions agree with TRBD1. V dropped 3 bases and J dropped 6; count of bases not matched to a gene: 9. CDR3 length: 16 residues. The germline gives CDR1 PRHDT, CDR2 FYEKMQ (reference sequence). CDR3 sequence: CASSFGKDRASGELFF. For the CDR3, the DNA is TGTGCCAGCAGCTTTGGAAAGGACAGGGCGTCCGGGGAGCTGTTTTTT.

The V and J genes are TRBV2 and TRBJ1-5; no reliable D call. The V and J ends lost 3 bases and 5 bases respectively, with 8 bases between them. Germline values: CDR1 SNHLY, CDR2 FYNNEI. The CDR3 runs to 13 residues. The CDR3: CASSEIPYQPQHF. DNA for the CDR3: TGTGCCAGCAGTGAGATTCCGTATCAGCCCCAGCATTTT.

The chain is built from TRBV19 and TRBJ1-3; no clear D gene. This CDR3 comprises 15 residues. Trimming stripped 3 bases from V and 3 bases from J, with 12 bases between. The germline gives CDR1 LNHDA, CDR2 SQIVND (reference sequence). CDR3 amino acids: CASSMGSALGNTIYF. Here the CDR3 DNA reads TGTGCCAGTAGTATGGGATCCGCTCTTGGAAACACCATATATTTT.

This chain uses TRBV28 with TRBJ2-1, with D uncertain. This CDR3 has 11 amino acids. The germline V and J ends were trimmed by 7 bases and 9 bases, with 10 bases remaining between them. The germline V gene encodes CDR1 MDHEN and CDR2 SYDVKM. The chain's CDR3 is CASTGPGEQFF. CDR3 sequence (DNA): TGTGCCAGCACCGGGCCGGGTGAGCAGTTCTTC.

The chain is built from TRBV2 and TRBJ1-2, with 7 bases fitting TRBD1. After removal of 6 bases from V and 5 bases from J, the junction contained 9 bases not matched to a gene. The CDR3 extends over 14 amino acids. Germline CDR1 SNHLY, CDR2 FYNNEI. CDR3 DNA: TGTGCCAGCAGCAACCCAGGGGGTGGTTATGGCTACACCTTC. This codes for CASSNPGGGYGYTF.

The chain recombines TRBV5-1 with TRBJ1-6, with D tentatively TRBD1 (6 bases). V lost 6 bases and J lost 8, with 15 bases in between. Germline loops: CDR1 SGHRS, CDR2 YFSETQ. CDR3 length: 14 residues. In DNA, the CDR3 is TGCGCCAGCAAGGGGGGCGCAGGCCATTCACCCCTCCACTTT. This encodes CASKGGAGHSPLHF.

The J gene is TRBJ2-5, the V gene TRBV7-6; no clear D gene. Germline V gene lookup returns CDR1 SGHVS and CDR2 FNYEAQ. Trimming took 1 base from V and 2 from J, leaving 11 bases between them. There are 15 residues in the CDR3. The CDR3: CASSLEVYPQETQYF. For the CDR3, the DNA is TGTGCCAGCAGCTTAGAAGTGTATCCACAAGAGACCCAGTACTTC.

This chain joins TRBV6-5 and TRBJ2-4, with a tentative D call TRBD2 (5 bases). Trimming took off 5 bases at V and 5 bases at J, with 10 bases between the two ends. Germline V CDR1 and CDR2: MNHEY, SVGAGI. This CDR3 region has 13 residues. The CDR3 DNA follows: TGTGCCAGCAGTACCTGGAGGCAAAACATTCAGTACTTC. This translates into CASSTWRQNIQYF.